The 30 T cell receptor beta chains below come from one sample, sequenced in a study of T cell repertoires in cytomegalovirus infection. TCRdb passed the reads through MiXCR, listing each CDR3 protein once. The sample lists some 920,000 distinct CDR3 sequences; around 30% were seen once. The antigens for these receptors are not known. Specimen: cultured CD8+ T cells from PBMCs, collected from culture after CMV antigen stimulation. The receptors here all came from a human donor in good health (CMV status not recorded). Some clones in this sample may be carry-over from other donors' samples.

The CDR3: CASKYGTEGDEQYF. CDR3 coding DNA: TGTGCCAGCAAGTACGGGACAGAGGGGGACGAGCAGTACTTC. This chain joins TRBV27 and TRBJ2-7, with 7 nucleotides matching TRBD1. The CDR3 runs to 14 residues. From germline, CDR1 is MNHEY and CDR2 SMNVEV (reference sequence). After removal of 7 bases from V and 5 bases from J, the junction contained 11 bases not matched to a gene.

This chain uses TRBV6-1 with TRBJ2-2, with unresolved D. The CDR3 has 16 residues. The germline gives CDR1 MNHNS, CDR2 SASEGT. The ends were cut back, 1 base at V and 5 bases at J, with 14 bases in the middle. CDR3 sequence reads: CASSEEFIWLTGELFF. CDR3 nucleotides: TGTGCCAGCAGTGAAGAGTTTATTTGGTTGACCGGGGAGCTGTTTTTT.

This clonotype was picked up many times. The chain uses TRBV19 and TRBJ2-2; D tentatively reads TRBD1 or TRBD2 (6 bases each). Germline-derived CDR1 and CDR2 are LNHDA and SQIVND (reference sequence). There are 15 residues in the CDR3. The V end was cut by 11 bases, the J end by 3 bases, with 19 bases between. The CDR3 loop reads CAVARGESDTGELFF. The CDR3 DNA follows: TGTGCCGTGGCAAGGGGGGAGTCGGACACCGGGGAGCTGTTTTTT.

This clonotype was seen just once. The V and J genes are TRBV7-2 and TRBJ2-7, with D perhaps matching TRBD1 (6 bases). Germline-derived CDR1 and CDR2 are SGHTA and FQGNSA. The CDR3 runs to 14 residues. The DNA of the CDR3 is TGTGTCAGCAGCTTAGACGCACAGGGATGGGAGCAGTACGTC. Its protein is CVSSLDAQGWEQYV.

The V and J genes are TRBV27 and TRBJ2-1; D ambiguous. Germline V gene lookup returns CDR1 MNHEY and CDR2 SMNVEV (reference sequence). CDR3 length: 13 residues. Between the trimmed V and J ends, which lost 6 bases and 7 bases, there was a span of 13 bases. CDR3 sequence: CASSHPQLNEQFF. Here the CDR3 DNA reads TGTGCCAGCAGCCACCCCCAGTTGAATGAGCAGTTCTTC.

V usage is TRBV6-6 and J usage is TRBJ1-3; the D is unclear. The CDR3 spans 18 residues. Looked up from germline, CDR1 is MNHNY and CDR2 is SVGAGI (reference sequence). V shed 5 bases and J shed 3 bases, with 23 bases lying between them. The CDR3 here is CASSPLEQPRLLGNTIYF. The CDR3 bases are TGTGCCAGCAGTCCCCTGGAACAACCCCGGCTTCTTGGAAACACCATATATTTT.

V usage is TRBV25-1 and J usage is TRBJ2-2, with D possibly being TRBD1 or TRBD2 (5 bases each). This CDR3 has 15 residues. Germline V lookup: CDR1 MGHDK, CDR2 SYGVNS. V dropped 1 base and J dropped 4 bases, with 10 bases sitting between them. CDR3 protein: CASSEFQGPTGELFF. CDR3 DNA: TGTGCCAGCAGTGAATTCCAGGGACCCACCGGGGAGCTGTTTTTT.

V is TRBV24-1 and J is TRBJ1-5; D unresolved. From germline, CDR1 is KGHDR and CDR2 SFDVKD. V was cut by 4 bases and J by 0 bases, with 9 bases left in between. The CDR3 length is 15 residues. CDR3 region: CATSDGLYSNQPQHF. The CDR3 DNA is TGTGCCACCAGTGACGGACTGTATAGCAATCAGCCCCAGCATTTT.

This clonotype turned up a few times. The chain carries TRBV15 and TRBJ1-1; D may be TRBD1 (5 bases). CDR1 LNHNV and CDR2 YYDKDF come from the germline V gene (reference sequence). CDR3 length: 16 residues. Trimming took 3 bases from V and 0 from J, leaving 14 bases between them. CDR3 nucleotides: TGTGCCACCAGCAGCTTCCCCCGGGACGTGAACACTGAAGCTTTCTTT. The encoded protein is CATSSFPRDVNTEAFF.

This clonotype was seen a few times. This chain connects TRBV12-3 or TRBV12-4 to TRBJ2-2, with no clear D. Trimming took off 6 bases at V and 4 bases at J, with 12 bases between the two ends. The CDR3 is 14 amino acids. CDR3 region: CASSSAPGTGELFF. The CDR3 DNA is TGTGCCAGCAGCTCCGCGCCGGGCACCGGGGAGCTGTTTTTT.

CDR3 DNA: TGTGCCAGCAGTTACCCCCGGGACAGGGGTACCTACGAGCAGTACGTC. This translates into CASSYPRDRGTYEQYV. The J gene is TRBJ2-7, the V gene TRBV6-6; 10 nucleotides align to TRBD1. The CDR3 is made up of 16 amino acids. V lost 2 bases and J lost 2; bases outside the gene matches: 6. Germline V gene sequence: CDR1 MNHNY, CDR2 SVGAGI (reference sequence).

This chain joins TRBV6-2 or TRBV6-3 and TRBJ1-5, with a possible D match to TRBD1 (6 bases). Germline-derived CDR1 and CDR2 are MNHEY and SVGEGT. The V end lost 5 bases, the J end lost 6 bases, and 17 bases lay between the germline ends. CDR3 length: 15 amino acids. The CDR3 coding sequence is TGTGCCAGCAGTATGGGGTACAGGGACCGTCAGCCCCAGCATTTT. Encoded protein: CASSMGYRDRQPQHF.

The chain uses TRBV27 and TRBJ2-7; 8 positions match TRBD1. V was clipped by 5 bases and J by 3 bases; unmatched bases: 3. Germline V gene sequence: CDR1 MNHEY, CDR2 SMNVEV (reference sequence). There are 13 residues in the CDR3. DNA of the CDR3: TGTGCCAGCAGTCGGGGGACAGGCTACGAGCAGTACGTC. Protein: CASSRGTGYEQYV.

As for this clonotype: This may stem from a read error, because a much larger clone lies one nucleotide away. The chain couples TRBV6-2 or TRBV6-3 to TRBJ2-1; 7 bases align to TRBD2. Germline V CDR1 and CDR2: MNHEY, SVGEGT. The CDR3 consists of 13 residues. The trim removed 6 bases at V and 3 bases at J, leaving 2 bases unmatched. The CDR3 sequence: CASRSGDYNEQFF. The CDR3 region has the DNA TGTGCCAGCAGGAGCGGGGACTACAATGAGCAGTTCTTC.

This chain links TRBV6-2 or TRBV6-3 with TRBJ1-2, with TRBD1 matching 10 bases. V lost 4 bases, J lost 0 bases, and 8 bases stayed unmatched. There are 17 residues in the CDR3. In germline, CDR1 is MNHEY, CDR2 SVGEGT. Here the CDR3 DNA reads TGTGCCAGCAGTTTTCCGGGACAGGGGCCGTCTAACTATGGCTACACCTTC. Protein sequence: CASSFPGQGPSNYGYTF.

This clonotype was seen more than once but under ten times. V gene TRBV19 combines with J gene TRBJ1-1, with no clear D. CDR1 and CDR2 from the germline V gene are LNHDA and SQIVND (reference sequence). The germline V and J ends were trimmed by 0 bases and 2 bases, with 13 bases remaining between them. The length of the CDR3 is 16 residues. Here the CDR3 DNA reads TGTGCCAGTAGTATAGATCTAACAGTAGGTAACACTGAAGCTTTCTTT. Protein product: CASSIDLTVGNTEAFF.

There are a few counts of this clonotype. The rearrangement joins TRBV6-6 to TRBJ1-3, with D unclear. The CDR3 is made up of 17 amino acids. Trimming took off 2 bases at V and 4 bases at J, with 18 bases between the two ends. The germline V gene encodes CDR1 MNHNY and CDR2 SVGAGI (reference sequence). For the CDR3, the DNA is TGTGCCAGCAGTTACCCGAGATCGGGAGGAAGGGGAAACACCATATATTTT. Its translation: CASSYPRSGGRGNTIYF.

The V and J genes are TRBV7-6 and TRBJ1-5; the match to TRBD1 covers 8 bases. CDR1 and CDR2 from the germline V gene are SGHVS and FNYEAQ. V gave up 5 bases and J gave up 2 bases; unmatched junction bases: 5. The CDR3 is made up of 15 amino acids. CDR3 sequence: CASSPGGMGNQPQHF. In DNA form, the CDR3 reads TGTGCCAGCAGCCCAGGGGGCATGGGCAATCAGCCCCAGCATTTT.

Regarding this clonotype: A much larger clone lies a single base off, so this may be a read error. The chain uses TRBV7-6 and TRBJ1-1; 7 bases fit TRBD1. Trimming at V came to 1 base and at J to 8 bases, leaving 4 bases not matched to a gene. This CDR3 region has 13 residues. Germline CDR1 SGHVS, CDR2 FNYEAQ. CDR3 region: CASSLGGQSEAFF. The DNA of the CDR3 is TGTGCCAGCAGCTTAGGGGGACAGTCCGAAGCTTTCTTT.

Only a few counts were recorded for this clonotype. V usage is TRBV19 and J usage is TRBJ2-1; D is perhaps TRBD1 (7 bases). The CDR3 consists of 13 residues. V lost 10 bases and J 4 bases, leaving 14 bases between the germline ends. Germline V gene data show CDR1 as LNHDA and CDR2 as SQIVND (reference sequence). The CDR3 here is CATRGEAYNEQFF. The DNA of the CDR3 is TGTGCCACCAGGGGGGAAGCTTACAATGAGCAGTTCTTC. The variable domain in full, with the rest retrieved from reference TRBV19 and TRBJ2-1, is DGGITQSPKYLFRKEGQNVTLSCEQNLNHDAMYWYRQDPGQGLRLIYYSQIVNDFQKGDIAEGYSVSREKKESFPLTVTSAQKNPTAFYLCATRGEAYNEQFFGPGTRLTVL.

The V call is TRBV6-1, the J call TRBJ2-5; 8 bases line up with TRBD2. The CDR3 sequence is 15 residues long. The J segment lost 4 bases and the V segment lost 4 bases, leaving 8 bases of the junction unmatched. Germline loops: CDR1 MNHNS, CDR2 SASEGT. The CDR3 protein is CASSAEPGGLETQYF. The CDR3 DNA reads as TGTGCCAGCAGTGCAGAACCGGGGGGGCTAGAGACCCAGTACTTC.

This clonotype appeared many times. The CDR3 coding sequence is TGTGCCAGCAGTGAAGGGACAGGGGGCTATGGCAATCAGCCCCAGCATTTT. Amino acids: CASSEGTGGYGNQPQHF. This rearrangement joins TRBV6-1 to TRBJ1-5; 11 bases line up with TRBD1. The CDR3 runs 17 residues. The germline CDR1 and CDR2 sequences are MNHNS and SASEGT. J lost 2 bases, V lost 1 base, and 4 bases had no gene match.

The gene calls are TRBV10-2 and TRBJ1-5; D perhaps matches TRBD1 (6 bases). V was cut by 10 bases and J by 5 bases, with 15 bases left in between. Germline CDR1 is WSHSY and CDR2 is SAAADI. The CDR3 has 13 amino acids. CDR3 loop: CATQGQTHQPQHF. In nucleotides, the CDR3 is TGCGCCACCCAAGGACAGACGCATCAGCCCCAGCATTTT.

This clonotype was observed many times. The junction departs from germline at one end; a sequencing error may be responsible. The J gene is TRBJ1-5, the V gene TRBV27; D is undetermined. CDR3 length equals 13 residues. In germline, CDR1 is MNHEY, CDR2 SMNVEV (reference sequence). Here the CDR3 reads CASSLSVNQPQHF. CDR3 nucleotides: TGTGCCAGCAGCTTATCTGTCAATCAGCCCCAGCATTTT.

The J gene is TRBJ1-5, the V gene TRBV12-3 or TRBV12-4; D may be TRBD1 (5 bases). This CDR3 spans 14 amino acids. The ends were cut back, 5 bases at V and 4 bases at J, with 12 bases in the middle. The CDR3 DNA follows: TGTGCCAGCAGTCATAGACAGATTAATCAGCCCCAGCATTTT. It is translated as CASSHRQINQPQHF.

At least ten counts were recorded for this clonotype. The gene calls are TRBV12-3 or TRBV12-4 and TRBJ2-1, with TRBD1 matching over 9 bases. After removal of 1 base from V and 3 bases from J, the junction contained 4 bases not matched to a gene. The CDR3 is made up of 16 amino acids. The CDR3 protein is CASSLGTGDGYNEQFF. The CDR3 DNA follows: TGTGCCAGCAGTTTAGGGACAGGGGACGGCTACAATGAGCAGTTCTTC.

This clonotype was counted a few times. The CDR3 nucleotides read TGTGCCAGTAGTGCGGGACAGAGCTACGAGCAGTACGTC. It translates to CASSAGQSYEQYV. The chain has TRBV19 and TRBJ2-7; possibly TRBD1 for D (7 bases). Germline loops: CDR1 LNHDA, CDR2 SQIVND (reference sequence). The CDR3 extends over 13 amino acids. V lost 5 bases and J 3 bases, leaving 11 bases between the germline ends.

There are many counts of this clonotype. This chain uses TRBV7-8 with TRBJ1-5; possibly TRBD1 for D (5 bases). Germline values: CDR1 SGHVS, CDR2 FQNEAQ. Trimming cost V 2 bases and J 4 bases, with 15 bases left between them. The CDR3 covers 16 residues. The CDR3 bases are TGTGCCAGCAGCTTAAGGGGTCAAGGAGGAAATCAGCCCCAGCATTTT. It yields the protein CASSLRGQGGNQPQHF.

The J gene is TRBJ2-1, the V gene TRBV15; 8 bases map to TRBD2. Per germline, CDR1 LNHNV and CDR2 YYDKDF (reference sequence). CDR3 length: 15 amino acids. With 0 bases clipped from V and 7 bases from J, the junction kept 5 bases outside the gene matches. This chain's CDR3 is CATSREGGGLNEQFF. CDR3 bases: TGTGCCACCAGCAGAGAGGGCGGGGGGTTAAATGAGCAGTTCTTC.

This clonotype was observed a few times. The chain is built from TRBV7-6 and TRBJ1-1; no reliable D call. This CDR3 is built from 14 residues. Germline loops: CDR1 SGHVS, CDR2 FNYEAQ. Between the trimmed V and J ends, which lost 5 bases and 4 bases, there was a span of 14 bases. CDR3: CASSTGSRSTEAFF. The CDR3 DNA sequence: TGTGCCAGCAGCACTGGTTCGAGGAGCACTGAAGCTTTCTTT.